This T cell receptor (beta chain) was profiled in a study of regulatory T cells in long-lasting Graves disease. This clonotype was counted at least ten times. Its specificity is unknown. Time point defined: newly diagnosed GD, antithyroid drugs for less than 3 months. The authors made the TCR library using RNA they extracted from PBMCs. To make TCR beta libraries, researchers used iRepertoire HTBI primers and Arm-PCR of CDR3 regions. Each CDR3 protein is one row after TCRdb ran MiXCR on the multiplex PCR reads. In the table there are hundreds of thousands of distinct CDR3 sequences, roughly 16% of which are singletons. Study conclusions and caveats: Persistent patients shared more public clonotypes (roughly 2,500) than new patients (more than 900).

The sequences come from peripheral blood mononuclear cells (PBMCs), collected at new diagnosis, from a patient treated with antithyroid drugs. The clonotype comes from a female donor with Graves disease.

The CDR3 region is CASSLDRGTGGLEVGYTF. As DNA, the CDR3 is TGTGCCAGCAGCTTAGATCGTGGGACAGGGGGTCTCGAAGTTGGCTACACCTTC. This chain joins TRBV11-2 and TRBJ1-2, with TRBD1 identical over 11 bases. The ends lost 0 bases at V and 7 bases at J; junction bases unmatched: 13. The germline gives CDR1 SGHAT, CDR2 FQNNGV. This CDR3 is built from 18 residues.